What follows describes a single T cell receptor beta chain. The entry originates in a study of blood T cell repertoires in COVID-19. At the level of the study: The samples span acute and convalescent COVID-19 from the United States, Italy and Spain. PBMCs, B-cell-depleted T cells, or T cells were the source of the cDNA or gDNA that made up the material.

The study assigned cohorts using participant-reported clinical history. Source study methods: Reference gene primers were amplified, and this amplification served to estimate nucleated cell counts. This table comes from immunoSEQ multiplex PCR, and its TCRdb copy is limited to in-frame clones, with some not included. Clone size and V and J calls were adopted from that table, with D and trimming inferred from the DNA. The sample consists of under 250,000 clones, approximately 88% of them appearing once. Germline CDR1 is SGHNT and CDR2 is YYREEE (reference sequence). Trimming at V came to 5 bases and at J to 5 bases, leaving 9 bases not matched to a gene. CDR3 length: 16 residues.

The TCR comes from a woman in her twenties or thirties who had been exposed to COVID-19. The specimen sequenced was PBMCs or T cells enriched from blood (not recorded which). The rearrangement joins TRBV5-4 to TRBJ2-2; 10 bases line up with TRBD1. This CDR3 reads CASRGGQGGKTGELFF. CDR3 DNA sequence: TGTGCCAGCAGGGGAGGACAGGGGGGGAAAACCGGGGAGCTGTTTTTT.